These T cell receptor beta chains were read from a single sample in a study of T cell responses to AZD1222 COVID-19 vaccine. Only in-frame clones appear in the TCRdb table, and some are missing; sequencing was by immunoSEQ multiplex PCR. The sample has more than 95,000 clones; roughly 89% are singletons. The sequenced sample was peripheral blood, obtained on day 0 of MenACWY control vaccination. The receptors here all came from an adult in good health. The CDR3 runs from the conserved cysteine through the conserved F or W. The order of the fields is V gene, D gene, J gene, clone size, CDR3 protein, CDR3 DNA. The D gene is left open where the match is weak. Clone size, where shown, is once, few, many, or a class for clones that have expanded.

V: TRBV6-1; D: TRBD1; J: TRBJ1-2; size: -; CDR3: CASSEAGQADYGYTF; DNA: TGTGCCAGCAGTGAAGCGGGACAGGCCGACTATGGCTACACCTTC
V: TRBV7-9; D: -; J: TRBJ1-1; size: few; CDR3: CASSLDTFGNTEAFF; DNA: TGTGCCAGCAGCTTAGATACGTTCGGGAACACTGAAGCTTTCTTT
V: TRBV4-3; D: -; J: TRBJ2-2; size: -; CDR3: CASSQQGSGELFF; DNA: TGCGCCAGCAGCCAACAGGGGTCCGGGGAGCTGTTTTTT
V: TRBV9; D: -; J: TRBJ2-3; size: -; CDR3: CASSADLYTQYF; DNA: TGTGCCAGCAGCGCAGACTTGTATACGCAGTATTTT
V: TRBV30; D: -; J: TRBJ2-3; size: -; CDR3: CAWSSGSKGNTQYF; DNA: TGTGCCTGGAGCAGTGGCTCAAAAGGGAATACGCAGTATTTT
V: TRBV9; D: TRBD1; J: TRBJ1-2; size: -; CDR3: CASSPRQGNYGYTF; DNA: TGTGCCAGCAGCCCACGACAGGGTAACTATGGCTACACCTTC
V: TRBV27; D: -; J: TRBJ1-5; size: -; CDR3: CASRNKGGSNQPQHF; DNA: TGTGCCAGCAGGAATAAGGGGGGAAGCAATCAGCCCCAGCATTTT
V: TRBV6-5; D: -; J: TRBJ1-5; size: -; CDR3: CASSPPASSNQPQHF; DNA: TGTGCCAGCAGTCCCCCGGCATCTAGCAATCAGCCCCAGCATTTT
V: TRBV11-3; D: TRBD2; J: TRBJ2-1; size: -; CDR3: CASSVRLAGVLPSEQFF; DNA: TGTGCCAGCAGCGTACGACTAGCGGGAGTCCTCCCAAGTGAGCAGTTCTTC
V: TRBV15; D: -; J: TRBJ1-2; size: -; CDR3: CATNQDGLYGYTF; DNA: TGTGCCACCAACCAGGACGGCCTGTATGGCTACACCTTC
V: TRBV29-1; D: -; J: TRBJ2-7; size: -; CDR3: CSVDGQGFHEQYF; DNA: TGCAGCGTTGACGGGCAGGGGTTCCACGAGCAGTACTTC
V: TRBV11-3; D: TRBD1; J: TRBJ2-3; size: -; CDR3: CASSLVYQGATTDTQYF; DNA: TGTGCCAGCAGCTTAGTATATCAGGGGGCGACCACAGATACGCAGTATTTT
V: TRBV9; D: TRBD2; J: TRBJ2-3; size: -; CDR3: CASSEGLAGGGADTQYF; DNA: TGTGCCAGCAGCGAGGGACTAGCGGGCGGGGGGGCAGATACGCAGTATTTT
V: TRBV5-5; D: -; J: TRBJ1-2; size: -; CDR3: CASSPGQTLPYGYTF; DNA: TGTGCCAGCAGCCCAGGACAGACACTTCCCTATGGCTACACCTTC
V: TRBV12-3/TRBV12-4; D: -; J: TRBJ2-5; size: -; CDR3: CASRETNQETQYF; DNA: TGTGCCAGCAGGGAGACAAACCAAGAGACCCAGTACTTC
V: TRBV7-9; D: -; J: TRBJ2-7; size: -; CDR3: CASSLDHSYEQYF; DNA: TGTGCCAGCAGCTTAGATCACTCCTACGAGCAGTACTTC
V: TRBV5-4; D: TRBD2; J: TRBJ2-1; size: -; CDR3: CASSRPFAGVNNEQFF; DNA: TGTGCCAGCAGCCGCCCCTTCGCGGGAGTTAACAATGAGCAGTTCTTC
V: TRBV19; D: TRBD1; J: TRBJ2-2; size: -; CDR3: CASSKGGDTGELFF; DNA: TGTGCCAGTAGTAAAGGGGGCGACACCGGGGAGCTGTTTTTT
V: TRBV9; D: -; J: TRBJ2-3; size: -; CDR3: CASSPRGVDTQYF; DNA: TGTGCCAGCAGCCCCCGAGGGGTAGATACGCAGTATTTT
V: TRBV11-3; D: -; J: TRBJ2-4; size: -; CDR3: CASSPSGARPSGGVF; DNA: TGTGCCAGCAGCCCCTCAGGGGCCCGGCCTAGCGGCGGGGTATTC
V: TRBV7-6; D: TRBD2; J: TRBJ2-2; size: -; CDR3: CASSLVAGATGELFF; DNA: TGTGCCAGCAGCTTAGTAGCGGGAGCGACCGGGGAGCTGTTTTTT
V: TRBV6-2/TRBV6-3; D: TRBD1; J: TRBJ2-1; size: -; CDR3: CASSYSTGQVGLYNEQFF; DNA: TGTGCCAGCAGTTACTCGACCGGACAGGTTGGTCTCTACAATGAGCAGTTCTTC
V: TRBV9; D: -; J: TRBJ2-2; size: -; CDR3: CASSGNPGDPNTGELFF; DNA: TGTGCCAGCAGCGGTAACCCAGGGGATCCCAACACCGGGGAGCTGTTTTTT
V: TRBV5-8; D: TRBD1; J: TRBJ1-1; size: -; CDR3: CASSTDRDTEAFF; DNA: TGTGCCAGCAGCACCGACAGGGACACTGAAGCTTTCTTT
V: TRBV5-1; D: -; J: TRBJ2-3; size: -; CDR3: CASSLDYTDTQYF; DNA: TGCGCCAGCAGCTTAGACTACACAGATACGCAGTATTTT
V: TRBV27; D: -; J: TRBJ2-3; size: -; CDR3: CASSLQSTFLTDTQYF; DNA: TGTGCCAGCAGTTTACAGTCTACGTTCCTCACAGATACGCAGTATTTT